The T cell receptor beta chain described here comes from a study of blood T cell repertoires in COVID-19. The overall study: Some COVID-19 samples were acute and others convalescent; all came from the United States, Italy and Spain. Sources were T cells, B-cell-depleted T cells, or PBMCs; the material itself was cDNA or gDNA.

The germline CDR1 and CDR2 sequences are SGHRS and YFSETQ. The V segment lost 4 bases and the J segment 4 bases; nucleotides outside the gene matches: 7. This CDR3 has 17 residues. Authors' analysis steps: Researchers report that nucleated cell counts were estimated from reference gene primer amplification. Only in-frame clones appear in the TCRdb table, and some are missing; sequencing was by immunoSEQ multiplex PCR. The V and J calls and the clone size are those of that table, but D and trimming were determined from the DNA. Found here are hundreds of thousands of clones, roughly 89% of them singletons; the top ten hold around 1.4%.

The sequence came from a woman in her thirties with active or convalescent COVID-19. The sequenced sample consisted of peripheral blood. The chain couples TRBV5-1 to TRBJ2-1; 14 nucleotides align to TRBD2. CDR3: CASSTGLAGGLYNEQFF. Here the CDR3 DNA reads TGCGCCAGCAGCACAGGACTAGCGGGAGGATTATACAATGAGCAGTTCTTC.